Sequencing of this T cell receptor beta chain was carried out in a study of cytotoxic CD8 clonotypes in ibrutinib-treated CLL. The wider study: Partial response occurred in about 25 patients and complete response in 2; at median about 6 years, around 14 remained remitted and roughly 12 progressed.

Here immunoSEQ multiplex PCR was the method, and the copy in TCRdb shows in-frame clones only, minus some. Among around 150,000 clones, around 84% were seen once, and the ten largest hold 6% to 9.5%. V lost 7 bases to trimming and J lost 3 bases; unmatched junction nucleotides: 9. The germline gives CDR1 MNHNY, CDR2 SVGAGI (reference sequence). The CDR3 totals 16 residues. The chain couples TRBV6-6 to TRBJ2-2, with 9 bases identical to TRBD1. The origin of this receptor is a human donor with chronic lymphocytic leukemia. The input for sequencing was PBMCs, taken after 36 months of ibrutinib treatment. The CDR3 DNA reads TGTGCCAGCATCAAAAGGGGACAGGGTTACACCGGGGAGCTGTTTTTT. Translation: CASIKRGQGYTGELFF.